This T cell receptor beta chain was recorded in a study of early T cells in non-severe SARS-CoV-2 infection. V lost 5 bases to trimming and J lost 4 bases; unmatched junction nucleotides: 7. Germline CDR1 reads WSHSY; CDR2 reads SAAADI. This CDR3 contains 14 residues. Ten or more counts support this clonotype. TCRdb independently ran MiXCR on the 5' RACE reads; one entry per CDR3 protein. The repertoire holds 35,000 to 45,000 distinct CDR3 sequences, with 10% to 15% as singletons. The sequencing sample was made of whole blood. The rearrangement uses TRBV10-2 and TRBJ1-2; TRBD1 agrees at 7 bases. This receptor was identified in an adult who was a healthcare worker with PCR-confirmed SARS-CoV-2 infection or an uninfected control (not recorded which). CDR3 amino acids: CASSPTGVGYGYTF. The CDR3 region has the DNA TGCGCCAGCAGTCCTACAGGGGTCGGCTATGGCTACACCTTC.